This T cell receptor beta chain was documented in a study of shared clonotypes between healthy human individuals. The overall study: A donor's plate count was three for CD4 naive and three for CD4 memory; CD8 naive had two and CD8 memory one.

This clone appeared once. The CD8 memory sample joined CD45RO+ cells and CCR7-negative CD45RA+ cells. Several immunoSEQ 96-well plates shared each subset's DNA, each plate a replicate. Original handling: Because ImmunoSEQ provided only junction sequences with no quality scores, the filtering differed. TCRdb keeps only in-frame clones here, not all; method: immunoSEQ multiplex PCR. D and trimming were read from the DNA, whereas the V and J calls and clone size are those reported in that table. Among fewer than 350,000 clones listed, about nine tenths were seen once. The CDR3 extends over 12 amino acids. V trimming: 5 bases; J trimming: 7 bases; junction bases outside the gene matches: 2. Germline V gene data show CDR1 as PRHDT and CDR2 as FYEKMQ (reference sequence).

V is TRBV13 and J is TRBJ1-1, with 9 bases lining up with TRBD1. The TCR was taken from a man aged 18 to 35 in good health. The sample comprised memory CD8+ T cells sorted from blood. Subset given: CD45RO+ cells pooled with CCR7-negative TemRA cells. The CDR3 here is CASSRQGVEAFF. The CDR3 DNA is TGTGCCAGCAGCCGACAGGGGGTTGAAGCTTTCTTT. The full variable domain, completed using reference TRBV13 and TRBJ1-1, is AAGVIQSPRHLIKEKRETATLKCYPIPRHDTVYWYQQGPGQDPQFLISFYEKMQSDKGSIPDRFSAQQFSDYHSELNMSSLELGDSALYFCASSRQGVEAFFGQGTRLTVV.